The 8 T cell receptor beta chains reported below all come from one sample, sequenced in a study of metastatic and nonmetastatic thyroid tumors. Through MiXCR, TCRdb re-clonotyped the PCR reads. The table lists 45,000 to 50,000 clones, around 21% of them singletons, with around 3.8% in the top ten. Before thyroid surgery, none of the patients had received any treatment. The sequencing sample was made of blood. Source of these receptors: a male donor with papillary thyroid cancer or a benign thyroid nodule (not recorded which). Some clones in this sample may be carry-over from other donors' samples.

This clone has ten or more counts. The CDR3 loop is CASSSPGMAAEAFF. DNA of the CDR3: TGTGCCAGCAGTTCCCCGGGAATGGCGGCTGAAGCTTTCTTT. V is TRBV28 and J is TRBJ1-1; D gene uncertain. This CDR3 contains 14 residues. Germline CDR1 is MDHEN and CDR2 is SYDVKM. With 4 bases removed from V and 6 bases from J, the gap between germline ends came to 15 bases.

The sample holds many counts of this clone. The rearrangement links TRBV20-1 to TRBJ2-4; TRBD2 matches 9 bases. Losses at the gene ends were 0 bases for V and 10 bases for J; bases not matched to a gene: 7. The CDR3 extends over 14 amino acids. Per the germline V gene, CDR1 is DFQATT and CDR2 is SNEGSKA (reference sequence). The CDR3, as DNA: TGCAGTGCTAGAGATCTTAGCGGGGGCCGGATTCAGTACTTC. It yields the protein CSARDLSGGRIQYF.

This clone occurred a few times. The chain employs TRBV10-3 and TRBJ1-2; 7 nucleotides align to TRBD1. V shed 4 bases and J 2 bases; nucleotides not matched to a gene: 7. From germline, CDR1 is ENHRY and CDR2 SYGVKD. This CDR3 contains 15 residues. The CDR3 region is CAISGPVGGNYGYTF. The CDR3 DNA reads TGTGCCATCAGTGGCCCGGTAGGGGGCAACTATGGCTACACCTTC.

The chain employs TRBV30 and TRBJ1-2, with 10 positions matching TRBD1. The J segment lost 0 bases and the V segment lost 5 bases, leaving 6 bases of the junction unmatched. Germline CDR1 and CDR2: GTSNPN and SVGIG (reference sequence). CDR3 length: 15 residues. The CDR3 nucleotides are TGTGCCTGGCGGGGACAGGGGTTAGCTAACTATGGCTACACCTTC. Translated: CAWRGQGLANYGYTF.

The genes are TRBV2 and TRBJ2-1, with 9 positions matching TRBD2. The CDR3 totals 17 residues. Germline loops: CDR1 SNHLY, CDR2 FYNNEI. The V gene end was trimmed by 8 bases and the J gene end by 8 bases; junction bases not matched to a gene: 19. The CDR3 DNA is TGTGCCAGCCCCCCCGGAGGGTCTAGCGGGATCAGGGATGAGCAGTTCTTC. It codes for CASPPGGSSGIRDEQFF.

In regard to this clone: Mismatch with germline at one junction end may stem from a read error. The V call is TRBV6-1, the J call TRBJ1-6; D gene uncertain. Germline assignment: CDR1 MNHNS and CDR2 SASEGT. The CDR3 is made up of 15 amino acids. In nucleotides, the CDR3 is TGTGTCAGCAGTGAAACGGGAAGGCTAAATTCACCCCTCCACTTT. Protein product: CVSSETGRLNSPLHF.

This clone was counted ten times or more. The genes are TRBV10-3 and TRBJ2-5; TRBD1 matches at 9 bases. V gave up 2 bases and J gave up 4 bases; unmatched junction bases: 2. There are 14 residues in the CDR3. The germline gives CDR1 ENHRY, CDR2 SYGVKD. CDR3: CAISETGGPETQYF. The CDR3 bases are TGTGCCATCAGTGAGACAGGGGGCCCAGAGACCCAGTACTTC.

This clone has ten or more counts. This chain links TRBV24-1 with TRBJ1-2, with D possibly TRBD1 on 5 matching bases. Germline V gene data show CDR1 as KGHDR and CDR2 as SFDVKD. V was trimmed by 2 bases and J by 5 bases, leaving 11 bases between them. This CDR3 contains 14 residues. CDR3 region: CATSDSDRTYGYTF. CDR3 nucleotide sequence: TGTGCCACCAGTGATTCAGACAGAACATATGGCTACACCTTC.